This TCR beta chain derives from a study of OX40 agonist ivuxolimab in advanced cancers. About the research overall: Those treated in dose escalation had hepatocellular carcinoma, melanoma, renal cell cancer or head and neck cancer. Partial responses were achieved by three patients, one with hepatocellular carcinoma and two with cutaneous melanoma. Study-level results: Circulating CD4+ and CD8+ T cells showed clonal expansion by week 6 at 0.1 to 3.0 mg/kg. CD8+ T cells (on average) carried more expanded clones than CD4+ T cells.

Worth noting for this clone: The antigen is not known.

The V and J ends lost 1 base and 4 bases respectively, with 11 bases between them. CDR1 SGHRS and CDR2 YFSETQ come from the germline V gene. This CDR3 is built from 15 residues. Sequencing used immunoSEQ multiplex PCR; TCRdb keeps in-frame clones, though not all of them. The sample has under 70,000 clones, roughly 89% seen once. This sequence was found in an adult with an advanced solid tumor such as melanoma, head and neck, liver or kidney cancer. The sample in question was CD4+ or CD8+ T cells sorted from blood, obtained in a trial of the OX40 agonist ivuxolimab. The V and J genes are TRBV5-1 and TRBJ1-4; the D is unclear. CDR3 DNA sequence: TGCGCCAGCAGCTTGAATTCGAGGGATAATGAAAAACTGTTTTTT. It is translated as CASSLNSRDNEKLFF.